This T cell receptor (beta chain) was found in a study of blood T cells in healthy people across ages. Findings of the study overall: PBMCs went unsorted, and a conclusive naive versus antigen-experienced comparison was therefore prevented.

Trimming left V 5 bases short and J 1 base short, with 17 bases between. Germline CDR1 and CDR2: SGHTA and FQGNSA. The CDR3 is 16 residues long. The use of a sample-barcoded 5' primer and a J-beta primer mix characterized a second PCR of roughly 7 to 11 cycles. Each sample yielded at least 2.5 million CDR3-containing paired-end reads. From the 5' RACE reads, TCRdb called clonotypes with MiXCR, one entry per CDR3 protein. The data show about 1.8 million distinct CDR3 sequences, roughly 49% seen once. This clonotype was found a few times. Its matching antigen is unknown. The sequence was collected from a woman aged 35 to 49 in good health. The sequencing input was blood. This rearrangement joins TRBV7-2 to TRBJ2-5, with D possibly matching TRBD2 (7 bases). CDR3 DNA sequence: TGTGCCAGCAGCCCACGGGGGGCCGACCGCCAAGAGACCCAGTACTTC. Its protein product is CASSPRGADRQETQYF.